These 27 T cell receptor beta chains originate from one sample sequenced in a study of identical twins. TCRdb itself ran the 5' RACE reads through MiXCR, one entry per CDR3 protein. The sample gives about 920,000 distinct CDR3 sequences, about 12% of which show up once; 1.5% to 2% is in the top ten. These same records also appear under a second study, on yellow fever vaccine responses in identical twins.

Source material: PBMCs. Source of these receptors: a woman in her late teens or twenties in good health.

This clonotype was found many times. The chain has TRBV3-1 and TRBJ2-1, with 12 bases that match TRBD2. Germline lookup yields CDR1 LGHDT and CDR2 YNNKEL (reference sequence). The CDR3 contains 15 residues. V shed 3 bases, J shed 8 bases, and the junction held 5 bases outside the gene matches. CDR3 nucleotides: TGTGCCAGCAGCCAGACTAGCGGGAGTAGATATGAGCAGTTCTTC. Amino acids: CASSQTSGSRYEQFF.

This clonotype was seen a few times. The chain couples TRBV28 to TRBJ2-1, with D perhaps TRBD2 (6 bases). Germline CDR1 MDHEN, CDR2 SYDVKM. The CDR3 consists of 17 residues. Trimming shortened V by 5 bases and J by 0 bases, and 17 bases separated the two germline ends. The CDR3 region is CASSPRRGPSSYNEQFF. The CDR3 DNA sequence: TGTGCCAGCAGTCCGAGGCGGGGACCAAGCTCCTACAATGAGCAGTTCTTC.

This clonotype showed up just a few times. The chain is built from TRBV6-2 or TRBV6-3 and TRBJ2-7, with D perhaps matching TRBD1 (6 bases). Germline V gene sequence: CDR1 MNHEY, CDR2 SVGEGT. The CDR3 contains 13 residues. V was shortened by 6 bases and J by 5 bases, with 14 bases between the two germline ends. The CDR3 loop is CASSPTGNHEQYF. The CDR3 coding sequence is TGTGCCAGCAGCCCAACAGGGAACCACGAGCAGTACTTC.

This clonotype was observed a few times. The V gene is TRBV6-1, the J gene TRBJ2-2; the match to TRBD1 covers 7 bases. Looked up from germline, CDR1 is MNHNS and CDR2 is SASEGT. Germline trimming cut 5 bases from V and 1 base from J; bases unmatched to any gene: 7. The CDR3 contains 16 residues. The CDR3 DNA sequence: TGTGCCAGCAGTCGGACCGGGACAGTGAACACCGGGGAGCTGTTTTTT. This translates into CASSRTGTVNTGELFF.

In this sample, this clonotype turned up many times. This chain connects TRBV28 to TRBJ2-2; 7 nucleotides match TRBD1. Germline CDR1 MDHEN, CDR2 SYDVKM. J gave up 0 bases and V 8 bases, and 9 bases lay outside the gene matches. The CDR3 sequence is 16 residues long. The CDR3: CASEHDRDANTGELFF. DNA of the CDR3: TGTGCCAGCGAACACGACAGGGACGCGAACACCGGGGAGCTGTTTTTT.

The chain links TRBV6-1 to TRBJ2-1, with D perhaps TRBD2 (6 bases). Deletions cut 6 bases from V and 1 base from J, with 10 bases between. The germline CDR1 and CDR2 sequences are MNHNS and SASEGT. The CDR3 is 14 residues long. CDR3 loop: CASREGLSYNEQFF. Written as DNA, the CDR3 is TGTGCCAGCAGGGAGGGACTTTCCTACAATGAGCAGTTCTTC.

This clonotype turned up a few times. V and J are TRBV4-1 and TRBJ2-5; 10 bases map to TRBD2. Germline assignment: CDR1 MGHRA and CDR2 YSYEKL. The CDR3 has 17 amino acids. With 4 bases clipped from V and 5 bases from J, the junction kept 13 bases outside the gene matches. CDR3 sequence (DNA): TGCGCCAGCAGCCTAGGGACTAGCGTGGCGGGTGTGGAGACCCAGTACTTC. It encodes CASSLGTSVAGVETQYF.

This clonotype was recorded many times. V is TRBV5-1 and J is TRBJ2-2; D not certain. There are 13 residues in the CDR3. Trimming stripped 4 bases from V and 2 bases from J, with 6 bases between. Per germline, CDR1 SGHRS and CDR2 YFSETQ. The CDR3 DNA follows: TGCGCCAGCAGCGGGCAAAACACCGGGGAGCTGTTTTTT. This translates into CASSGQNTGELFF.

This clonotype turned up a few times. The rearrangement links TRBV20-1 to TRBJ2-5; 7 nucleotides line up with TRBD2. The V gene's germline CDR1 is DFQATT and CDR2 SNEGSKA (reference sequence). CDR3 length: 16 amino acids. V lost 2 bases to trimming and J lost 6 bases; unmatched junction nucleotides: 15. In DNA, the CDR3 is TGCAGTGCTAGACCCCATGGGGCGGGGGAACGAAAGACCCAGTACTTC. Protein product: CSARPHGAGERKTQYF.

This clonotype was counted between two and nine times. This chain links TRBV24-1 with TRBJ2-2; 8 bases are shared with TRBD2. The CDR3 loop spans 16 amino acids. Germline V gene data show CDR1 as KGHDR and CDR2 as SFDVKD. V was clipped by 7 bases and J by 2 bases; unmatched bases: 8. CDR3 protein: CATSDSSGGNTGELFF. In DNA, the CDR3 is TGTGCCACCAGCGACTCAAGCGGGGGTAACACCGGGGAGCTGTTTTTT.

This clonotype was seen many times. This chain uses TRBV5-1 with TRBJ1-1, with TRBD1 identical over 7 bases. The CDR3 spans 15 residues. Trimming removed 0 bases from V and 1 base from J; junction bases left unmatched: 3. CDR1 SGHRS and CDR2 YFSETQ come from the germline V gene. Here the CDR3 reads CASSLVYRGNTEAFF. The CDR3 coding sequence is TGCGCCAGCAGCTTGGTTTACAGGGGGAACACTGAAGCTTTCTTT.

V and J are TRBV7-9 and TRBJ2-3; D is unresolved. Between the trimmed V and J ends, which lost 2 bases and 4 bases, there was a span of 13 bases. CDR1 is SEHNR, CDR2 FQNEAQ, per germline (reference sequence). The CDR3 has 15 amino acids. CDR3 residues: CASSLSTATSDTQYF. The CDR3 nucleotides are TGTGCCAGCAGCTTATCGACGGCCACATCAGATACGCAGTATTTT.

The chain recombines TRBV5-5 with TRBJ2-4; TRBD1 is a possible D gene (6 bases). Germline assignment: CDR1 SGHKS and CDR2 YYEKEE (reference sequence). V gave up 4 bases and J gave up 5 bases, with 10 bases separating them. The CDR3 length is 13 residues. The CDR3 spells CASSLNRENIQYF. The CDR3 DNA reads as TGTGCCAGCAGCCTTAACAGGGAAAACATTCAGTACTTC.

This chain uses TRBV20-1 with TRBJ2-3; D perhaps matches TRBD2 (5 bases). This CDR3 is 14 amino acids long. The V end lost 4 bases, the J end lost 6 bases, and 17 bases lay between the germline ends. In germline, CDR1 is DFQATT, CDR2 SNEGSKA (reference sequence). CDR3: CSAKPLAGADTQYF. The CDR3 region has the DNA TGCAGTGCTAAGCCCCTTGCGGGCGCGGATACGCAGTATTTT.

The chain carries TRBV28 and TRBJ1-3; D call uncertain. Deletions cut 2 bases from V and 9 bases from J, with 5 bases between. The CDR3 contains 11 residues. CDR1 and CDR2 (germline): MDHEN, SYDVKM. In nucleotides, the CDR3 is TGTGCCAGCAGTTTACTAGGCACCATATATTTT. It specifies CASSLLGTIYF.

In this sample, this clonotype turned up many times. The gene calls are TRBV5-1 and TRBJ2-1; the D is unclear. The germline V and J ends were trimmed by 4 bases and 0 bases, with 14 bases remaining between them. The CDR3 is made up of 16 amino acids. From germline, CDR1 is SGHRS and CDR2 YFSETQ. CDR3 nucleotides: TGCGCCAGCAGCCCAGGACGCAGGAGCTCCTACAATGAGCAGTTCTTC. Its translation: CASSPGRRSSYNEQFF.

The table lists this clonotype with a few counts. The rearrangement joins TRBV5-1 to TRBJ2-1; D may be TRBD1 or TRBD2 (5 bases each). CDR1 SGHRS and CDR2 YFSETQ come from the germline V gene. The CDR3 is made up of 12 amino acids. V dropped 3 bases and J dropped 8 bases, with 9 bases sitting between them. The CDR3 DNA reads as TGCGCCAGCAGCTGGGGGTTCGATGAGCAGTTCTTC. It translates to CASSWGFDEQFF.

The CDR3 sequence: CASSPTGSYEQYV. The CDR3 DNA sequence: TGTGCCAGCAGTCCGACAGGTTCCTACGAGCAGTACGTC. The chain links TRBV27 to TRBJ2-7, with D perhaps TRBD1 (6 bases). Trimming removed 5 bases from V and 1 base from J, with 9 bases in between. The CDR3 length is 13 residues. CDR1 and CDR2 (germline): MNHEY, SMNVEV (reference sequence).

V and J are TRBV20-1 and TRBJ1-1; tentative D call: TRBD1 (5 bases). V lost 1 base to trimming and J lost 1 base, with 10 bases between them. Germline assignment: CDR1 DFQATT and CDR2 SNEGSKA (reference sequence). The CDR3 sequence is 14 residues long. The CDR3 coding sequence is TGCAGTGCTAGAGCGGGGGGTCGGAACACTGAAGCTTTCTTT. Translated, it gives CSARAGGRNTEAFF.

The chain recombines TRBV5-1 with TRBJ2-7; the D gene is possibly TRBD1 (5 bases). The germline V gene encodes CDR1 SGHRS and CDR2 YFSETQ. Trimming removed 4 bases from V and 6 bases from J, with 11 bases in between. This CDR3 is built from 12 residues. The CDR3 DNA follows: TGCGCCAGCAGCCAGGGTTGGGGCGAGCAGTACTTC. Its translation: CASSQGWGEQYF.

The sample holds a few counts of this clonotype. The chain employs TRBV6-2 or TRBV6-3 and TRBJ1-5; tentatively, D is TRBD1 (5 bases). The germline V and J ends were trimmed by 4 bases and 4 bases, with 11 bases remaining between them. Germline CDR1 is MNHEY and CDR2 is SVGEGT. The CDR3 sequence is 14 residues long. CDR3 in amino acids: CASSWGSQNQPQHF. CDR3 coding DNA: TGTGCCAGCAGTTGGGGCAGTCAAAATCAGCCCCAGCATTTT.

The CDR3 loop is CSVEDGGPPRGYTF. The DNA of the CDR3 is TGCAGCGTTGAAGATGGGGGACCGCCGCGGGGCTACACCTTC. V gene TRBV29-1 combines with J gene TRBJ1-2; possibly TRBD1 for D (5 bases). The CDR3 has 14 amino acids. The germline V and J ends were trimmed by 0 bases and 8 bases, with 16 bases remaining between them. Per the germline V gene, CDR1 is SQVTM and CDR2 is ANQGSEA.

In its sample, this clonotype was seen a few times. The CDR3 loop reads CASGSGYTGELFF. The CDR3, as DNA: TGTGCCAGCGGGAGCGGGTACACCGGGGAGCTGTTTTTT. The V gene is TRBV3-1, the J gene TRBJ2-2; possibly TRBD2 for D (6 bases). Germline CDR1 reads LGHDT; CDR2 reads YNNKEL (reference sequence). V lost 8 bases, J lost 3 bases, and 10 bases lay in between. The CDR3 consists of 13 residues.

The V and J genes are TRBV19 and TRBJ1-6; 11 positions match TRBD1. Germline V gene sequence: CDR1 LNHDA, CDR2 SQIVND (reference sequence). This CDR3 has 13 residues. The ends lost 7 bases at V and 14 bases at J; junction bases unmatched: 7. As DNA, the CDR3 is TGTGCCAGTACCGGGACAGGGGGGTTCACCCTCCACTTT. Translated, it gives CASTGTGGFTLHF.

This clonotype was counted only a few times. The chain recombines TRBV6-5 with TRBJ2-4; D may match TRBD1 or TRBD2 (5 bases each). V shed 2 bases and J shed 7 bases, with 18 bases lying between them. The CDR3 is 16 amino acids. CDR1 MNHEY and CDR2 SVGAGI come from the germline V gene. Here the CDR3 DNA reads TGTGCCAGCAGTTACCGAGCCGGGACGCTCGGGAACATTCAGTACTTC. Protein sequence: CASSYRAGTLGNIQYF.

The V call is TRBV5-1, the J call TRBJ2-2; D possibly corresponds to TRBD2 (6 bases). V was trimmed by 6 bases and J by 5 bases, leaving 17 bases between them. In germline, CDR1 is SGHRS, CDR2 YFSETQ. CDR3 length: 15 amino acids. The CDR3 DNA reads as TGCGCCAGCATCCAAGACAGCGGGCGGACCGGGGAGCTGTTTTTT. This encodes CASIQDSGRTGELFF. Complete variable domain (other parts from reference TRBV5-1 and TRBJ2-2): KAGVTQTPRYLIKTRGQQVTLSCSPISGHRSVSWYQQTPGQGLQFLFEYFSETQRNKGNFPGRFSGRQFSNSRSEMNVSTLELGDSALYLCASIQDSGRTGELFFGEGSRLTVL.

There are a few counts of this clonotype. This chain links TRBV6-6 with TRBJ1-2; D is possibly TRBD1 (6 bases). Germline assignment: CDR1 MNHNY and CDR2 SVGAGI (reference sequence). There are 12 residues in the CDR3. V shed 11 bases and J shed 2 bases, with 12 bases lying between them. CDR3 nucleotides: TGTGCCTCCATTGGGGGCAACTATGGCTACACCTTC. Encoded protein: CASIGGNYGYTF.